This T cell receptor (beta chain) was recorded in a study of cytomegalovirus exposure and HLA in healthy donors. The CDR3 is 14 residues long. Germline V gene lookup returns CDR1 LNHDA and CDR2 SQIVND (reference sequence). Trimming shortened V by 1 base and J by 2 bases, and 8 bases separated the two germline ends. Overall study findings and caveats: Sequencing had likely introduced a cluster of highly shared sequence variants as an artifact. Per a prior analysis, the majority of TCR beta V segments were productive roughly 87% or roughly 30% of the time.

The PCR made use of 60 Vbeta and 13 Jbeta primers. Assay used: immunoSEQ multiplex PCR; TCRdb lists only in-frame clones, some missing. Of 140,000 to 150,000 clones listed, approximately 80% are singletons. A note on this clone: Antigen specificity is unknown.

The sequence came from a woman in her sixties or seventies in good health and CMV-seropositive. The chain has TRBV19 and TRBJ1-2; D is undetermined. Sample: PBMCs. CDR3 coding DNA: TGTGCCAGTAGTATAGGTCGAGAGAACTATGGCTACACCTTC. Translation gives CASSIGRENYGYTF.